Presented here are 27 T cell receptor beta chains from one specimen sequenced in a study of OX40 agonist ivuxolimab in advanced cancers. The protocol was immunoSEQ multiplex PCR, while the TCRdb copy is restricted to in-frame clones and leaves out a portion. Seen here are around 66,000 clones, approximately 84% observed once, and the top ten hold 3.5% to 5%. The sequencing here drew on CD4+ or CD8+ T cells sorted from blood, taken in a trial of the OX40 agonist ivuxolimab. These receptors originate from an adult with an advanced solid tumor such as melanoma, head and neck, liver or kidney cancer.

V is TRBV7-9 and J is TRBJ2-2; D possibly corresponds to TRBD2 (5 bases). Per germline, CDR1 SEHNR and CDR2 FQNEAQ (reference sequence). The length of the CDR3 is 15 residues. Trimming removed 5 bases at V and 2 bases at J, with 12 bases between. The CDR3 bases are TGTGCCAGCAGCAGCGGACTCGGAAACACCGGGGAGCTGTTTTTT. Protein product: CASSSGLGNTGELFF. The full variable domain, completed using reference TRBV7-9 and TRBJ2-2, is DTGVSQNPRHKITKRGQNVTFRCDPISEHNRLYWYRQTLGQGPEFLTYFQNEAQLEKSRLLSDRFSAERPKGSFSTLEIQRTEQGDSAMYLCASSSGLGNTGELFFGEGSRLTVL.

This clone appeared once. Germline is not matched at one junction end, which may reflect a read error. This chain uses TRBV5-1 with TRBJ1-2; the D gene is possibly TRBD1 (6 bases). Germline CDR1 is SGHRS and CDR2 is YFSETQ. This CDR3 region has 15 residues. The chain's CDR3 is CASSLRGGSNYGYTF. In nucleotides, the CDR3 is TGTGCCAGCAGCTTGCGGGGGGGCTCAAACTATGGCTACACCTTC.

This chain links TRBV6-6 with TRBJ1-6; maybe TRBD1 (6 bases). V shed 5 bases and J shed 13 bases, with 9 bases lying between them. This CDR3 contains 11 residues. Germline CDR1 and CDR2: MNHNY and SVGAGI (reference sequence). The CDR3 DNA reads TGTGCCAGCAGTACAGGGCCCCCCCTCCACTTT. Amino acid sequence: CASSTGPPLHF.

The chain employs TRBV28 and TRBJ1-2; D gene uncertain. V lost 2 bases and J lost 2, with 3 bases in between. CDR1 is MDHEN, CDR2 SYDVKM, per germline. The CDR3 totals 12 residues. The CDR3 spells CASSLRNYGYTF. The DNA of the CDR3 is TGTGCCAGCAGTTTAAGGAACTATGGCTACACCTTC.

The chain combines TRBV9 with TRBJ2-3; TRBD2 matches at 9 bases. V lost 0 bases to trimming and J lost 6 bases; unmatched junction nucleotides: 11. CDR1 and CDR2 from the germline V gene are SGDLS and YYNGEE. CDR3 length: 17 amino acids. CDR3 sequence reads: CASSVASAGGIIDTQYF. The CDR3 DNA follows: TGTGCCAGCAGCGTAGCCTCCGCGGGGGGGATTATCGATACGCAGTATTTT.

The rearrangement joins TRBV7-2 to TRBJ2-2; a possible D gene is TRBD1 (5 bases). Germline V gene sequence: CDR1 SGHTA, CDR2 FQGNSA. V lost 3 bases and J 5 bases, leaving 13 bases between the germline ends. The CDR3 totals 15 residues. This chain's CDR3 is CASSLGQGSTGELFF. The CDR3 DNA follows: TGTGCCAGCAGCTTGGGTCAGGGATCAACCGGGGAGCTGTTTTTT. Variable domain in full (rest from reference TRBV7-2 and TRBJ2-2): GAGVSQSPSNKVTEKGKDVELRCDPISGHTALYWYRQSLGQGLEFLIYFQGNSAPDKSGLPSDRFSAERTGGSVSTLTIQRTQQEDSAVYLCASSLGQGSTGELFFGEGSRLTVL.

The chain carries TRBV10-3 and TRBJ1-1, with D perhaps matching TRBD1 (6 bases). The CDR3 consists of 13 residues. Germline values: CDR1 ENHRY, CDR2 SYGVKD. Trimming cost V 6 bases and J 5 bases, with 13 bases left between them. CDR3 residues: CAISEGGGTEAFF. The CDR3 nucleotides are TGTGCCATCAGCGAGGGGGGGGGAACTGAAGCTTTCTTT.

The V gene is TRBV7-8, the J gene TRBJ2-3; tentatively, D is TRBD2 (6 bases). Germline V gene sequence: CDR1 SGHVS, CDR2 FQNEAQ. This CDR3 has 16 residues. Trimming removed 7 bases at V and 0 bases at J, with 17 bases between. CDR3 nucleotide sequence: TGTGCCAGCATCCCGTATTGGGGGGTTAGCACAGATACGCAGTATTTT. Its translation is CASIPYWGVSTDTQYF.

The chain is built from TRBV27 and TRBJ2-3; the match to TRBD1 covers 7 bases. Germline V lookup: CDR1 MNHEY, CDR2 SMNVEV (reference sequence). V dropped 6 bases and J dropped 0; count of bases not matched to a gene: 9. The CDR3 consists of 16 residues. For the CDR3, the DNA is TGTGCCAGCAGGCGCCTCGACAGGGCAAGCACAGATACGCAGTATTTT. Protein: CASRRLDRASTDTQYF.

V is TRBV4-3 and J is TRBJ1-2; no firm D call. There are 15 residues in the CDR3. The germline V and J ends were trimmed by 4 bases and 1 base, with 13 bases remaining between them. CDR1 LGHNA and CDR2 YSLEER come from the germline V gene. CDR3 region: CASSPHGRSNYGYTF. The CDR3 DNA follows: TGCGCCAGCAGCCCGCACGGCAGAAGTAACTATGGCTACACCTTC.

This clone was seen just once. V gene TRBV6-6 combines with J gene TRBJ1-2; tentatively, D is TRBD1 (5 bases). The CDR3 has 16 amino acids. In germline, CDR1 is MNHNY, CDR2 SVGAGI (reference sequence). The germline V and J ends were trimmed by 0 bases and 8 bases, with 19 bases remaining between them. The DNA for the CDR3 is TGTGCCAGCAGTTACTCGGGGACTTTGCGAGAGGGGGGCTACACCTTC. This codes for CASSYSGTLREGGYTF.

The sample holds one count of this clone. The V gene is TRBV6-5, the J gene TRBJ2-1, with 12 bases matching TRBD2. Germline CDR1 reads MNHEY; CDR2 reads SVGAGI. Trimming cost V 6 bases and J 4 bases; bases outside gene matches: 1. The CDR3 sequence is 14 residues long. CDR3 sequence (DNA): TGTGCCAGCAGGCTAGCGGGGGGGTACAATGAGCAGTTCTTC. This translates into CASRLAGGYNEQFF.

CDR3 sequence reads: CASSHSGGPADTQYF. The CDR3 DNA reads as TGCGCCAGCAGCCACAGCGGGGGGCCGGCAGATACGCAGTATTTT. The chain recombines TRBV4-1 with TRBJ2-3, with TRBD2 matching 9 bases. The CDR3 runs 15 residues. J lost 4 bases, V lost 3 bases, and 5 bases had no gene match. Germline V gene sequence: CDR1 MGHRA, CDR2 YSYEKL.

V and J are TRBV28 and TRBJ1-3; D gene uncertain. The germline gives CDR1 MDHEN, CDR2 SYDVKM. The ends were cut back, 5 bases at V and 0 bases at J, with 11 bases in the middle. The length of the CDR3 is 15 residues. CDR3 residues: CASSPTALSGNTIYF. The CDR3 bases are TGTGCCAGCAGTCCGACGGCGCTCTCTGGAAACACCATATATTTT.

V and J are TRBV6-6 and TRBJ1-4; tentatively, D is TRBD1 (6 bases). V was shortened by 2 bases and J by 4 bases, with 8 bases between the two germline ends. Germline CDR1 MNHNY, CDR2 SVGAGI (reference sequence). The CDR3 has 14 residues. The CDR3 nucleotides are TGTGCCAGCAGTTACGGGGGGCTTAATGAAAAACTGTTTTTT. This codes for CASSYGGLNEKLFF.

V usage is TRBV5-1 and J usage is TRBJ1-1, with 9 positions matching TRBD1. CDR1 SGHRS and CDR2 YFSETQ come from the germline V gene. After removal of 0 bases from V and 1 base from J, the junction contained 13 bases not matched to a gene. The CDR3 spans 19 residues. The CDR3 is CASSLGLSRTGARNTEAFF. Written as DNA, the CDR3 is TGCGCCAGCAGCTTGGGTTTATCTAGGACAGGGGCAAGGAACACTGAAGCTTTCTTT. The full variable domain, with the rest looked up from reference TRBV5-1 and TRBJ1-1, is KAGVTQTPRYLIKTRGQQVTLSCSPISGHRSVSWYQQTPGQGLQFLFEYFSETQRNKGNFPGRFSGRQFSNSRSEMNVSTLELGDSALYLCASSLGLSRTGARNTEAFFGQGTRLTVV.

The V and J genes are TRBV9 and TRBJ2-1, with 11 bases aligning to TRBD2. This CDR3 is built from 16 residues. From germline, CDR1 is SGDLS and CDR2 YYNGEE. J was trimmed by 4 bases and V by 4 bases; bases with no gene match: 7. The CDR3 protein is CASSTGTSGVYNEQFF. The CDR3 DNA follows: TGTGCCAGCAGCACAGGGACTAGCGGAGTTTACAATGAGCAGTTCTTC.

The chain joins TRBV28 to TRBJ1-1; 7 bases map to TRBD1. V trimming: 2 bases; J trimming: 0 bases; junction bases outside the gene matches: 3. Germline V gene lookup returns CDR1 MDHEN and CDR2 SYDVKM. The CDR3 extends over 15 amino acids. As DNA, the CDR3 is TGTGCCAGCAGTTTAACCGGGACAGTGAACACTGAAGCTTTCTTT. It yields the protein CASSLTGTVNTEAFF.

Only one count was recorded for this clone. This sequence joins TRBV5-1 and TRBJ1-1; unclear D gene. Per the germline V gene, CDR1 is SGHRS and CDR2 is YFSETQ. V dropped 0 bases and J dropped 1 base, with 7 bases sitting between them. This CDR3 is 14 amino acids long. The CDR3 sequence: CASSLGLGNTEAFF. The CDR3 coding sequence is TGCGCCAGCAGCTTGGGTTTGGGGAACACTGAAGCTTTCTTT.

This clone was counted only a few times. The V call is TRBV16, the J call TRBJ1-5; D unclear. The V end was cut by 0 bases, the J end by 2 bases, with 11 bases between. The germline CDR1 and CDR2 sequences are KGHSY and FQNENV. The CDR3 extends over 16 amino acids. CDR3 residues: CASSQSDGLGNQPQHF. CDR3 bases: TGTGCCAGCAGCCAATCGGATGGTTTGGGCAATCAGCCCCAGCATTTT.

This rearrangement joins TRBV6-5 to TRBJ2-1; 7 nucleotides match TRBD1. The CDR3 has 15 amino acids. CDR1 and CDR2 from the germline V gene are MNHEY and SVGAGI. V lost 6 bases to trimming and J lost 3 bases; unmatched junction nucleotides: 8. The CDR3 DNA follows: TGTGCCAGCAGAAAACCGGGACAGCTCTACAATGAGCAGTTCTTC. Translated, it gives CASRKPGQLYNEQFF.

The chain has TRBV5-4 and TRBJ2-1; 16 bases align to TRBD2. After removal of 4 bases from V and 12 bases from J, the junction contained 7 bases not matched to a gene. Germline values: CDR1 SGHNT, CDR2 YYREEE (reference sequence). The CDR3 has 15 residues. In DNA, the CDR3 is TGTGCCAGCAGCGAGGGGACTAGCGGGGGGGCCCGGCAGTTCTTC. It translates to CASSEGTSGGARQFF.

This chain's CDR3 is CSARDKLTLFF. CDR3 DNA: TGCAGTGCTAGAGATAAGTTAACGCTGTTTTTT. This chain connects TRBV20-1 to TRBJ1-4; no definite D call. Trimming cost V 0 bases and J 14 bases, with 10 bases left between them. The CDR3 runs to 11 residues. The V gene's germline CDR1 is DFQATT and CDR2 SNEGSKA (reference sequence).

The chain links TRBV14 to TRBJ2-6, with 11 bases matching TRBD1. The CDR3 is 21 amino acids. The trim removed 2 bases at V and 4 bases at J, leaving 16 bases unmatched. Germline assignment: CDR1 SGHDN and CDR2 FVKESK. The chain's CDR3 is CASSQSIWTGQGAQGANVLTF. DNA for the CDR3: TGTGCCAGCAGCCAATCGATATGGACCGGACAGGGGGCGCAAGGGGCCAACGTCCTGACTTTC.

The V and J genes are TRBV23-1 and TRBJ2-2; D is perhaps TRBD1 or TRBD2 (5 bases each). TRBV23-1 is marked as an open reading frame, function uncertain. The CDR3 covers 14 residues. Trimming took off 0 bases at V and 8 bases at J, with 10 bases between the two ends. The CDR3 nucleotides are TGCGCCAGCAGTCAATCTTGGGGGTTAGGGGAGCTGTTTTTT. As protein: CASSQSWGLGELFF.

V usage is TRBV7-3 and J usage is TRBJ2-2; no firm D call. Germline lookup yields CDR1 SGHTA and CDR2 FQGTGA. This CDR3 has 12 amino acids. The V end lost 3 bases, the J end lost 5 bases, and 4 bases lay between the germline ends. The CDR3 spells CASSFQTGELFF. The DNA of the CDR3 is TGTGCCAGCAGCTTCCAGACCGGGGAGCTGTTTTTT. Using reference TRBV7-3 and TRBJ2-2 for the parts outside the CDR3, the full variable domain is GAGVSQTPSNKVTEKGKYVELRCDPISGHTALYWYRQSLGQGPEFLIYFQGTGAADDSGLPNDRFFAVRPEGSVSTLKIQRTERGDSAVYLCASSFQTGELFFGEGSRLTVL.

This chain joins TRBV29-1 and TRBJ2-3, with D possibly matching TRBD2 (6 bases). The V gene's germline CDR1 is SQVTM and CDR2 ANQGSEA. The CDR3 runs 11 residues. V was cut by 4 bases and J by 5 bases, with 7 bases left in between. The CDR3 loop is CSVGGEDTQYF. As DNA, the CDR3 is TGCAGCGTTGGGGGGGAAGATACGCAGTATTTT.